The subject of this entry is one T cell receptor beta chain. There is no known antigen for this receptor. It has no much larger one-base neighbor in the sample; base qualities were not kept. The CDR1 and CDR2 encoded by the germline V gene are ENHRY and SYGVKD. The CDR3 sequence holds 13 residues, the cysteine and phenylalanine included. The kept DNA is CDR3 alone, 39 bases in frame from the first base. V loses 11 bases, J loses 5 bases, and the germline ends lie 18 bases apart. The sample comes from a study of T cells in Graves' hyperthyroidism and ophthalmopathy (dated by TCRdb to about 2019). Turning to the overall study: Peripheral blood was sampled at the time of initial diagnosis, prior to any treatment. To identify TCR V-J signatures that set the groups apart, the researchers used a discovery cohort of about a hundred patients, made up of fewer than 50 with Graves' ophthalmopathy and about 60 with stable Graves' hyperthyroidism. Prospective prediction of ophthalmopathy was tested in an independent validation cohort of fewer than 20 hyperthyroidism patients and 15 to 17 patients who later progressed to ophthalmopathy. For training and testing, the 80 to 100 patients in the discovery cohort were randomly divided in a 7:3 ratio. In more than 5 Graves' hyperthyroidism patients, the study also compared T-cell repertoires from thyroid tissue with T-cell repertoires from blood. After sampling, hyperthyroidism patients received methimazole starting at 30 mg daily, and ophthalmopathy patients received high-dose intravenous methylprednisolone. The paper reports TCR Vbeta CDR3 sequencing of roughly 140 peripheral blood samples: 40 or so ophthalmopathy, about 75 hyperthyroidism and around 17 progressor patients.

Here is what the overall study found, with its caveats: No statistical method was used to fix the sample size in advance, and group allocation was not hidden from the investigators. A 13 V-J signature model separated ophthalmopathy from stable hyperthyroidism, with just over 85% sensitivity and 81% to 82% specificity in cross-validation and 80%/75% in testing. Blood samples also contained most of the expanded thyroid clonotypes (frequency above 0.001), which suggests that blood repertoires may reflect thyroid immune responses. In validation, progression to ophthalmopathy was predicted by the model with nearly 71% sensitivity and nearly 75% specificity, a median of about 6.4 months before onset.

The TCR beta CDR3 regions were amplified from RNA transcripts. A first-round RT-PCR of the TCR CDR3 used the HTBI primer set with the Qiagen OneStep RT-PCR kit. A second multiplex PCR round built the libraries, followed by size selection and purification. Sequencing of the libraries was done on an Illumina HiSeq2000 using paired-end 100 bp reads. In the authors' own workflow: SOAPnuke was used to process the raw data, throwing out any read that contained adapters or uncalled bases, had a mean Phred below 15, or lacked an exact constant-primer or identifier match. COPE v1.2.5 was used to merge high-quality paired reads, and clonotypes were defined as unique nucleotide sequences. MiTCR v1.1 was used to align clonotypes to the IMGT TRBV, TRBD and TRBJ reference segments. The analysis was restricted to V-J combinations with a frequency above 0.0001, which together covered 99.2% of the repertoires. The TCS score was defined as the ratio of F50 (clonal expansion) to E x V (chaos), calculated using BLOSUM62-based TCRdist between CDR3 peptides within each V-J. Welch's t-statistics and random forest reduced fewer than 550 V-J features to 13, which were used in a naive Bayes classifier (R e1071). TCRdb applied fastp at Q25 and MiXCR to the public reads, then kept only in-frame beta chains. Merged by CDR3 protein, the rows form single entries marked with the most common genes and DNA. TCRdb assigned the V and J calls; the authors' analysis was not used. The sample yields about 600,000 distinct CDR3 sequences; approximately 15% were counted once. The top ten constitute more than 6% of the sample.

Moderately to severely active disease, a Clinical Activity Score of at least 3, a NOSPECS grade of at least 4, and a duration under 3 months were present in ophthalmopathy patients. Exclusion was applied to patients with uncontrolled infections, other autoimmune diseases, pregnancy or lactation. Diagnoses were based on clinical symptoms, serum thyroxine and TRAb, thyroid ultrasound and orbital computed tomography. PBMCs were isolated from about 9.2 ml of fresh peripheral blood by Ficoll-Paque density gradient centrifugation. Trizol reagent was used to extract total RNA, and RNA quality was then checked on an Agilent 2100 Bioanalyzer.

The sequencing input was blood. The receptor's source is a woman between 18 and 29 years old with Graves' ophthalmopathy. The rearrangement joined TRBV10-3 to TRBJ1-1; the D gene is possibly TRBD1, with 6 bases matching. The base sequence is TGTGCCTCGACCGTAGGGGGGCTAACTGAAGCTTTCTTT. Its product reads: CASTVGGLTEAFF.